This TCR beta chain appears in the sequencing data of a study of blood T cell repertoires in COVID-19 (dated by TCRdb to the early 2020s). For the study in its entirety: Samples from collaborators originated in the United States, Italy and Spain and spanned both the acute and convalescent phases of COVID-19. Nearly every sample came with metadata listing a de-identified subject ID, COVID-19 status, age in years and sex. The repertoires were released in a freely available public database intended as a resource for research on the immune response to SARS-CoV-2. The prospective study material was composed of cDNA or gDNA derived from T cells, B-cell-depleted T cells, or PBMCs. The dataset comprised deeply sampled blood TCRbeta repertoires from subjects exposed to, actively infected with, or recovered from COVID-19. Samples were obtained from the ongoing ImmuneRACE study (first 160 participants) and from 1,200 or so subjects provided by 6 global collaborators. Where available, HLA class I and class II types were taken from metadata supplied by the sample provider and were not determined by assay-based typing.

TCRbeta CDR3 regions were amplified from genomic DNA using the immunoSEQ Assay, a bias-controlled multiplex PCR. Turning to the authors' computational methods: Within the assay, amplification of reference gene primers was used to estimate how many nucleated cells each sample contained. To quantify the absolute abundance of each unique TCRbeta CDR3 rearrangement, sequence reads were collapsed and filtered. For each sample, productive Simpson clonality was calculated by taking the square root of Simpson's diversity index across productive rearrangements. TCRdb retrieved this table from immuneACCESS and kept in-frame rearrangements only. Not all clones are present; in checked studies, unresolved V genes account for under half, and no reason is known for the remainder. The V and J calls and clone size are taken from that table; D and trimming were inferred from the DNA. Across this sample there are some 170,000 clones, with 60% to 85% seen only once. The ten largest account for 2.5% to 3% of the sample.

Each collaborating institution followed its own protocols to collect whole blood in K2EDTA tubes. For TCRbeta analysis, collaborator samples were shipped as frozen whole blood, as isolated PBMCs, or as DNA extracted from either sample type. The investigation overall reported the following: Clinical and demographic metadata were provided uncurated, with the amount varying by source and participant.

V is pruned by 0 bases and J by 7 bases, leaving 8 bases of the junction without a gene match. Spanning cysteine to phenylalanine, the CDR3 consists of 17 amino acids. Of all the DNA, just the CDR3 is kept, 51 bases in frame from base 1. CDR1 LGHNA and CDR2 YSLEER are derived from the germline V gene. This clone was found once. It lacks a known antigen. No much larger clone is present one base from it, and per-base qualities are unavailable. This TCR was recovered from a man aged 70 or older with acute or convalescent COVID-19. The sequencing input was peripheral blood. Recombination connected TRBV4-3 to TRBJ2-4; 11 central bases correspond to TRBD1. CDR3 sequence: CASSQDQGQGARNIQYF. The DNA reads TGCGCCAGCAGCCAAGATCAAGGACAGGGGGCACGTAACATTCAGTACTTC.